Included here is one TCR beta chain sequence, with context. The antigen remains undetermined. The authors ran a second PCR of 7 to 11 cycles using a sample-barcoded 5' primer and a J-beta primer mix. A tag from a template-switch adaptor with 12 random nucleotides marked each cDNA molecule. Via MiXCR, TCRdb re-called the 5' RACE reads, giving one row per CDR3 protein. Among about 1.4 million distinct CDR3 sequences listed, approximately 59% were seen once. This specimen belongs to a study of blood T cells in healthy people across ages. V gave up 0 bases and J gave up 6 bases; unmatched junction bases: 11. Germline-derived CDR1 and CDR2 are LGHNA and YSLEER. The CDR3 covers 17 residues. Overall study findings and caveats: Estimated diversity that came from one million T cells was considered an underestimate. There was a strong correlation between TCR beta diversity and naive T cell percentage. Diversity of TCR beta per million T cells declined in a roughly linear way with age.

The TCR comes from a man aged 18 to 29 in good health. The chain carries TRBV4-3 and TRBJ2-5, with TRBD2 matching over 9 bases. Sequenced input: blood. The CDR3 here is CASSQELVSGGGKTQYF. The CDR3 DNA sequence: TGCGCCAGCAGCCAAGAGCTAGTTAGCGGGGGTGGAAAGACCCAGTACTTC.